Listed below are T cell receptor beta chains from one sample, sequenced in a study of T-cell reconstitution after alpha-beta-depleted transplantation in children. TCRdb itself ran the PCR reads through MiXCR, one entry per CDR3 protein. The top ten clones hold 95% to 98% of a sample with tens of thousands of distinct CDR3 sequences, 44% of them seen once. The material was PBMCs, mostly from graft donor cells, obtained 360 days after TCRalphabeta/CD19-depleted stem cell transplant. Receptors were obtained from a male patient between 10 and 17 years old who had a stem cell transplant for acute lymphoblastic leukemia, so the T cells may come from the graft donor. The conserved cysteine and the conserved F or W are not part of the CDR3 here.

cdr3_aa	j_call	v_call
AITPSSGRTDTQY	TRBJ2-3	TRBV10-3
SVARLLGRGYEQF	TRBJ2-1	TRBV29-1
ASSPQTRGQF	TRBJ2-1	TRBV7-8
ASSSGTGRSYNEQF	TRBJ2-1	TRBV7-9
ASSQDGEGSYNEQF	TRBJ2-1	TRBV4-3
ASSFQRTEAF	TRBJ1-1	TRBV7-8
ASSFDRGREGYT	TRBJ1-2	TRBV5-6
ASSQVQSGAYNEQF	TRBJ2-1	TRBV4-1
ASRPLAGVTGELF	TRBJ2-2	TRBV6-1
ASSWTGGMNTEAF	TRBJ1-1	TRBV27
ASSLQAGGLRTDTQY	TRBJ2-3	TRBV7-3
ASSIQGNSPLH	TRBJ1-6	TRBV7-9
ASSIQGYEAF	TRBJ1-1	TRBV6-6
ASSLIGPDTQY	TRBJ2-3	TRBV28
ASSLRLARQVGNEQF	TRBJ2-1	TRBV5-1
AISESTVNGGGYNEQF	TRBJ2-1	TRBV10-3
SARDFTGGEQY	TRBJ2-7	TRBV20-1
ASRRQGTGEAF	TRBJ1-1	TRBV6-1
ASSTGFSGANVLT	TRBJ2-6	TRBV12-3/TRBV12-4
SARGTYEQY	TRBJ2-7	TRBV20-1
ASSGLGLGGNIQY	TRBJ2-4	TRBV28
ASSFSGINIQY	TRBJ2-4	TRBV5-6